The 12 T cell receptor beta chains listed next were all sequenced from one sample in a study of cytomegalovirus exposure and HLA in healthy donors. It was with 60 Vbeta and 13 Jbeta primers that the PCR ran. Produced via immunoSEQ multiplex PCR; TCRdb's table is partial and in-frame only. The table lists 150,000 to 200,000 clones, roughly 65% of them singletons. Sequences were obtained from PBMCs. These receptors originate from a man between 18 and 29 years old in good health and CMV-seropositive.

The chain couples TRBV6-4 to TRBJ2-1; D is ambiguous. The CDR3 spans 15 residues. Looked up from germline, CDR1 is MRHNA and CDR2 is SNTAGT. With 3 bases removed from V and 2 bases from J, the gap between germline ends came to 11 bases. DNA of the CDR3: TGTGCCAGCAGTGAGAGTCCTATCCCCTACAATGAGCAGTTCTTC. It codes for CASSESPIPYNEQFF.

This clone has a handful of counts. This chain uses TRBV30 with TRBJ1-1, with no clear D. The CDR3 covers 11 residues. Trimming took off 4 bases at V and 1 base at J, with 4 bases between the two ends. In germline, CDR1 is GTSNPN, CDR2 SVGIG (reference sequence). CDR3 residues: CAWKQNTEAFF. CDR3 bases: TGTGCCTGGAAACAGAACACTGAAGCTTTCTTT.

This chain links TRBV7-2 with TRBJ2-1, with 12 bases that match TRBD2. Unmatched junction bases numbered 8, after V lost 5 bases and J lost 9 bases. CDR3 length equals 15 residues. From germline, CDR1 is SGHTA and CDR2 FQGNSA. DNA of the CDR3: TGTGCCAGCAGCAATGGACTAGCGGGGACGGGTGAGCAGTTCTTC. Its translation is CASSNGLAGTGEQFF.

This clone was found once. This chain links TRBV2 with TRBJ2-5; D is uncertain. The length of the CDR3 is 12 residues. Germline assignment: CDR1 SNHLY and CDR2 FYNNEI. V lost 3 bases to trimming and J lost 4 bases, with 6 bases between them. Written as DNA, the CDR3 is TGTGCCAGCAGTGATAGCATAGAGACCCAGTACTTC. This encodes CASSDSIETQYF.

This clone appeared once. This chain uses TRBV5-1 with TRBJ2-1, with 10 bases that match TRBD1. Germline loops: CDR1 SGHRS, CDR2 YFSETQ. The CDR3 is 15 residues long. J lost 5 bases, V lost 0 bases, and 2 bases had no gene match. CDR3 region: CASSLGTGGHNEQFF. As DNA, the CDR3 is TGCGCCAGCAGCTTGGGGACAGGGGGGCACAATGAGCAGTTCTTC.

This chain links TRBV14 with TRBJ2-2; 8 bases agree with TRBD2. Germline CDR1 SGHDN, CDR2 FVKESK. The CDR3 contains 15 residues. Germline trimming cut 8 bases from V and 8 bases from J; bases unmatched to any gene: 13. The CDR3 is CASRYSGSGRGELFF. The CDR3 nucleotides are TGTGCCAGCCGTTACAGCGGGAGCGGGAGAGGGGAGCTGTTTTTT.

The gene calls are TRBV7-9 and TRBJ2-7; D may be TRBD1 (6 bases). Germline loops: CDR1 SEHNR, CDR2 FQNEAQ (reference sequence). The CDR3 spans 13 residues. The ends were cut back, 5 bases at V and 1 base at J, with 9 bases in the middle. CDR3 sequence (DNA): TGTGCCAGCAGCCCGGACAGATCCTACGAGCAGTACGTC. Encoded protein: CASSPDRSYEQYV.

The chain has TRBV7-8 and TRBJ1-6; 7 bases agree with TRBD1. Per the germline V gene, CDR1 is SGHVS and CDR2 is FQNEAQ. The CDR3 totals 13 residues. V shed 5 bases, J shed 8 bases, and the junction held 3 bases outside the gene matches. The CDR3 nucleotides are TGTGCCAGCAGCACCCAGGGGGATTCACCCCTCCACTTT. Encoded protein: CASSTQGDSPLHF. The full variable domain, completed using reference TRBV7-8 and TRBJ1-6, is GAGVSQSPRYKVAKRGQDVALRCDPISGHVSLFWYQQALGQGPEFLTYFQNEAQLDKSGLPSDRFFAERPEGSVSTLKIQRTQQEDSAVYLCASSTQGDSPLHFGNGTRLTVT.

The chain has TRBV28 and TRBJ1-3, with D possibly being TRBD1 (5 bases). CDR3 length: 15 amino acids. The germline gives CDR1 MDHEN, CDR2 SYDVKM. The V and J ends lost 6 bases and 0 bases respectively, with 12 bases between them. The CDR3 sequence: CASRLTGSSGNTIYF. CDR3 DNA: TGTGCCAGCAGACTTACAGGTAGCTCTGGAAACACCATATATTTT.

The chain is built from TRBV6-5 and TRBJ1-2; 10 bases fit TRBD1. The CDR3 extends over 14 amino acids. Trimming at V came to 6 bases and at J to 6 bases, leaving 7 bases not matched to a gene. Germline CDR1 MNHEY, CDR2 SVGAGI. The CDR3 spells CASSNRQGANGYTF. CDR3 sequence (DNA): TGTGCCAGCAGCAATAGACAGGGGGCGAATGGCTACACCTTC.

The chain couples TRBV5-4 to TRBJ2-1; 12 bases map to TRBD2. V was pared by 0 bases and J by 8 bases, with 6 bases of the junction left unmatched. CDR1 SGHNT and CDR2 YYREEE come from the germline V gene (reference sequence). The CDR3 has 16 residues. CDR3 nucleotides: TGTGCCAGCAGCTTGGTGACTAGCGGGAGTAGGGATGAGCAGTTCTTC. Its protein is CASSLVTSGSRDEQFF.

This chain uses TRBV18 with TRBJ1-1; maybe TRBD1 (5 bases). The CDR3 is 15 amino acids. Germline CDR1 reads KGHSH; CDR2 reads LQKENI. V dropped 0 bases and J dropped 2 bases, with 10 bases sitting between them. The CDR3 spells CASSPPLGGNTEAFF. Here the CDR3 DNA reads TGTGCCAGCTCACCACCACTGGGGGGTAACACTGAAGCTTTCTTT. Variable domain in full (rest from reference TRBV18 and TRBJ1-1): NAGVMQNPRHLVRRRGQEARLRCSPMKGHSHVYWYRQLPEEGLKFMVYLQKENIIDESGMPKERFSAEFPKEGPSILRIQQVVRGDSAAYFCASSPPLGGNTEAFFGQGTRLTVV.